The 7 T cell receptor beta chains listed next were all sequenced from one sample in a study of identical twins. TCRdb recomputed calls from the 5' RACE reads with MiXCR, one row per CDR3 protein. This sample has 400,000 to 500,000 distinct CDR3 sequences, with roughly an eighth found just once. These data were likewise used in another study, on yellow fever vaccine responses in identical twins.

Sequenced: CD4+ T cells sorted from blood. These receptor sequences come from a woman between 18 and 29 years old in good health.

This clonotype came up many times. This rearrangement joins TRBV7-3 to TRBJ2-1; D remains unclear. Germline V lookup: CDR1 SGHTA, CDR2 FQGTGA. This CDR3 has 13 residues. Deletions cut 5 bases from V and 10 bases from J, with 15 bases between. CDR3 bases: TGTGCCAGCAGCCCACCCGGTGGCGTAGAGCAGTTCTTC. Translation gives CASSPPGGVEQFF.

This clonotype was recorded a few times. The chain carries TRBV7-9 and TRBJ2-5, with D tentatively TRBD1 (6 bases). The CDR3 totals 15 residues. V lost 7 bases to trimming and J lost 5 bases, with 20 bases between them. Germline V gene lookup returns CDR1 SEHNR and CDR2 FQNEAQ (reference sequence). CDR3 coding DNA: TGTGCCAGCACCAACCCAGGGGCCGCCACCGAGACCCAGTACTTC. Residues: CASTNPGAATETQYF.

This clonotype was recorded many times. The rearrangement uses TRBV20-1 and TRBJ2-3; D not certain. V lost 6 bases to trimming and J lost 0 bases, with 16 bases between them. The CDR3 runs to 15 residues. Germline V gene sequence: CDR1 DFQATT, CDR2 SNEGSKA (reference sequence). This CDR3 reads CSAGVGSSSTDTQYF. The CDR3 DNA sequence: TGCAGTGCCGGCGTGGGCAGTTCTAGCACAGATACGCAGTATTTT.

The V gene is TRBV7-8, the J gene TRBJ2-3, with a weak D call TRBD1 (5 bases). This CDR3 has 17 residues. The germline gives CDR1 SGHVS, CDR2 FQNEAQ. The germline V and J ends were trimmed by 1 base and 0 bases, with 14 bases remaining between them. The CDR3 DNA reads as TGTGCCAGCAGCTTAGTGCTTCTTGGGGCGAGCACAGATACGCAGTATTTT. This encodes CASSLVLLGASTDTQYF.

The V call is TRBV20-1, the J call TRBJ1-1; D is unclear. In germline, CDR1 is DFQATT, CDR2 SNEGSKA (reference sequence). V gave up 1 base and J gave up 0 bases, with 9 bases separating them. This CDR3 is 14 amino acids long. The CDR3: CSARVLRVNTEAFF. The CDR3 DNA reads TGCAGTGCTAGAGTATTAAGGGTGAACACTGAAGCTTTCTTT.

The chain joins TRBV5-1 to TRBJ1-6; 7 nucleotides align to TRBD1. Germline values: CDR1 SGHRS, CDR2 YFSETQ. The CDR3 length is 15 residues. The V gene end was trimmed by 4 bases and the J gene end by 5 bases; junction bases not matched to a gene: 6. In DNA form, the CDR3 reads TGCGCCAGCAGCCTACCCGGGACAGATAATTCACCCCTCCACTTT. Amino acids: CASSLPGTDNSPLHF.

J is TRBJ2-4 and V is TRBV21-1; the table assigns TRBD1, which was not confirmed against the DNA. TRBV21-1 is listed as a pseudogene. The CDR3 has 13 residues. The DNA of the CDR3 is TGTGCCAGCAGCAAAAGGGAGACAGATAGCCAGTACTTC. It yields the protein CASSKRETDSQYF.